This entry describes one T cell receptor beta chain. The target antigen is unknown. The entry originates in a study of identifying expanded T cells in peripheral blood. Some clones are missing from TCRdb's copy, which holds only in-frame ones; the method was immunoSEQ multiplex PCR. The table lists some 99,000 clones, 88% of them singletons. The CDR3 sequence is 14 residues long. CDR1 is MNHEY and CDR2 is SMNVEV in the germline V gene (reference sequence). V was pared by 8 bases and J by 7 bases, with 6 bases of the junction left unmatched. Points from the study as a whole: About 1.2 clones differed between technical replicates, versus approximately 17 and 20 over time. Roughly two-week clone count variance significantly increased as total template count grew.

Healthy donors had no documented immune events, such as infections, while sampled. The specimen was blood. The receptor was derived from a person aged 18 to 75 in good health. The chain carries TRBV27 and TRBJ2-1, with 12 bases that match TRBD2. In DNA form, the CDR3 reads TGTGCCAGCCTAGCGGGAGGGCCGAGGAATGAGCAGTTCTTC. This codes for CASLAGGPRNEQFF.